Below are 25 T cell receptor beta chains sequenced from a single sample in a study of shared clonotypes between healthy human individuals. Data came from immunoSEQ multiplex PCR; TCRdb stores just in-frame clones and leaves some out. This sample has 400,000 to 550,000 clones; roughly 78% occur once, and the top ten carry less than 15%. The source material was PBMCs. These TCRs come from a middle-aged woman in good health. Some clones in this sample may be carry-over from other donors' samples.

The chain is built from TRBV28 and TRBJ2-1; tentative D call: TRBD2 (5 bases). With 4 bases removed from V and 5 bases from J, the gap between germline ends came to 27 bases. This CDR3 has 19 amino acids. Germline CDR1 is MDHEN and CDR2 is SYDVKM. For the CDR3, the DNA is TGTGCCAGCAGTTCGGTCCGGGCCCTCTTACGTCGGGGAGACAATGAGCAGTTCTTC. It yields the protein CASSSVRALLRRGDNEQFF.

The chain employs TRBV5-1 and TRBJ1-1; D perhaps matches TRBD1 (5 bases). Germline lookup yields CDR1 SGHRS and CDR2 YFSETQ. The V end lost 4 bases, the J end lost 3 bases, and 10 bases lay between the germline ends. This CDR3 has 13 residues. The CDR3 is CASSARGDTEAFF. CDR3 DNA: TGCGCCAGCAGCGCGCGGGGGGACACTGAAGCTTTCTTT.

This clone was detected once. The chain couples TRBV19 to TRBJ1-3; no clear D gene. This CDR3 has 15 amino acids. Trimming pared 6 bases from V and 1 base from J, leaving 13 bases between. CDR1 is LNHDA and CDR2 is SQIVND in the germline V gene (reference sequence). The CDR3 bases are TGTGCCAGTAGCCCGGGGTCCGAATCTGGAAACACCATATATTTT. This codes for CASSPGSESGNTIYF.

The chain carries TRBV5-1 and TRBJ2-1, with D perhaps matching TRBD2 (6 bases). From germline, CDR1 is SGHRS and CDR2 YFSETQ. The CDR3 loop spans 15 amino acids. V lost 1 base and J lost 3, with 11 bases in between. CDR3 DNA: TGCGCCAGCAGCTTGACGGGAGCGGACTACAATGAGCAGTTCTTC. This translates into CASSLTGADYNEQFF.

This clone was detected once. The chain links TRBV6-5 to TRBJ2-3; 7 positions agree with TRBD1. The germline CDR1 and CDR2 sequences are MNHEY and SVGAGI. CDR3 length equals 15 residues. The trim removed 5 bases at V and 1 base at J, leaving 6 bases unmatched. The CDR3 bases are TGTGCCAGCAGTCAGGTGAGGGGGCGCACAGATACGCAGTATTTT. Protein: CASSQVRGRTDTQYF.

This sequence joins TRBV28 and TRBJ2-1, with TRBD2 matching 15 bases. The CDR3 loop spans 17 amino acids. V was clipped by 8 bases and J by 7 bases; unmatched bases: 12. Germline V lookup: CDR1 MDHEN, CDR2 SYDVKM. CDR3 residues: CASGLPGLAGGGNEQFF. For the CDR3, the DNA is TGTGCCAGCGGTCTTCCGGGACTAGCGGGAGGAGGGAATGAGCAGTTCTTC.

The J gene is TRBJ1-1, the V gene TRBV5-4; TRBD1 aligns across 7 bases. The CDR3 runs 14 residues. The V gene's germline CDR1 is SGHNT and CDR2 YYREEE (reference sequence). With V trimmed by 5 bases and J by 1 base, 5 bases remained unmatched. CDR3: CASSSDRANTEAFF. CDR3 bases: TGTGCCAGCAGTTCAGACAGGGCGAACACTGAAGCTTTCTTT.

The chain couples TRBV10-1 to TRBJ2-7; 8 bases line up with TRBD2. This CDR3 has 16 residues. V dropped 9 bases and J dropped 1; count of bases not matched to a gene: 14. Germline loops: CDR1 WNHNN, CDR2 SYGVQD (reference sequence). CDR3 coding DNA: TGCGCCAGGACTAGAGGAGGGACTAGAGGATCCTACGAGCAGTACTTC. It specifies CARTRGGTRGSYEQYF.

The chain joins TRBV5-1 to TRBJ1-2, with a weak D call TRBD1 (5 bases). V was trimmed by 5 bases and J by 5 bases, leaving 19 bases between them. The CDR3 sequence is 15 residues long. The germline CDR1 and CDR2 sequences are SGHRS and YFSETQ. The CDR3 coding sequence is TGCGCCAGCAGGACGGGACCCCGGGGGGGATATGGCTACACCTTC. Protein sequence: CASRTGPRGGYGYTF. Based on the CDR3 plus reference TRBV5-1 and TRBJ1-2, the full variable domain is KAGVTQTPRYLIKTRGQQVTLSCSPISGHRSVSWYQQTPGQGLQFLFEYFSETQRNKGNFPGRFSGRQFSNSRSEMNVSTLELGDSALYLCASRTGPRGGYGYTFGSGTRLTVV.

The CDR3: CASSLRRRDFWTEAFF. DNA for the CDR3: TGTGCCAGCAGCTTACGGAGGCGGGATTTTTGGACTGAAGCTTTCTTT. J is TRBJ1-1 and V is TRBV7-8; D not certain. This CDR3 region has 16 residues. The V and J ends lost 2 bases and 5 bases respectively, with 18 bases between them. The germline CDR1 and CDR2 sequences are SGHVS and FQNEAQ.

This chain links TRBV7-9 with TRBJ2-3, with D unresolved. Germline CDR1 reads SEHNR; CDR2 reads FQNEAQ (reference sequence). The CDR3 sequence is 14 residues long. V lost 0 bases and J lost 3, with 7 bases in between. The CDR3 protein is CASSLARSTDTQYF. CDR3 bases: TGTGCCAGCAGCTTAGCACGGTCAACAGATACGCAGTATTTT.

J is TRBJ2-7 and V is TRBV28; the D gene is possibly TRBD2 (7 bases). Germline V gene data show CDR1 as MDHEN and CDR2 as SYDVKM. The CDR3 length is 15 residues. The V end lost 4 bases, the J end lost 5 bases, and 18 bases lay between the germline ends. The CDR3 DNA is TGTGCCAGCAGTTCATACGGGCGGGGGCTCAACGAGCAGTACTTC. It yields the protein CASSSYGRGLNEQYF.

The V gene is TRBV7-3, the J gene TRBJ2-3; D is ambiguous. The CDR3 is 15 amino acids. Germline CDR1 reads SGHTA; CDR2 reads FQGTGA. Deletions cut 5 bases from V and 2 bases from J, with 14 bases between. CDR3 DNA: TGTGCCAGCAGCGCCCTGTTGGGTGACACAGATACGCAGTATTTT. This translates into CASSALLGDTDTQYF.

This clone was recorded a few times. The chain joins TRBV5-1 to TRBJ2-6, with 8 bases that match TRBD1. In germline, CDR1 is SGHRS, CDR2 YFSETQ. CDR3 length equals 19 residues. V lost 4 bases to trimming and J lost 4 bases; unmatched junction nucleotides: 16. The CDR3 region is CASSPGRPGGASGANVLTF. CDR3 in DNA: TGCGCCAGCAGCCCCGGTAGGCCAGGGGGCGCATCAGGGGCCAACGTCCTGACTTTC.

The chain couples TRBV28 to TRBJ2-7, with TRBD1 as a possible D gene (5 bases). The CDR3 spans 11 residues. V lost 6 bases to trimming and J lost 3 bases, with 6 bases between them. Germline CDR1 and CDR2: MDHEN and SYDVKM. Here the CDR3 DNA reads TGTGCCAGCAGAGACAGCTACGAGCAGTACTTC. It specifies CASRDSYEQYF.

The gene calls are TRBV5-4 and TRBJ2-7; tentative D call: TRBD2 (5 bases). From germline, CDR1 is SGHNT and CDR2 YYREEE (reference sequence). Between the trimmed V and J ends, which lost 4 bases and 5 bases, there was a span of 13 bases. This CDR3 contains 13 residues. The CDR3 DNA reads TGTGCCAGCAGCCGTGACTATCTCCACGAGCAGTACTTC. Its translation: CASSRDYLHEQYF. The full variable domain, in which reference TRBV5-4 and TRBJ2-7 provide the parts outside the CDR3, is ETGVTQSPTHLIKTRGQQVTLRCSSQSGHNTVSWYQQALGQGPQFIFQYYREEENGRGNFPPRFSGLQFPNYSSELNVNALELDDSALYLCASSRDYLHEQYFGPGTRLTVT.

The J gene is TRBJ2-2, the V gene TRBV7-3; D is uncertain. The V end was cut by 0 bases, the J end by 1 base, with 9 bases between. The CDR3 runs 16 residues. The germline CDR1 and CDR2 sequences are SGHTA and FQGTGA. In nucleotides, the CDR3 is TGTGCCAGCAGCTTAACGGCCCTACAGAACACCGGGGAGCTGTTTTTT. Translated, it gives CASSLTALQNTGELFF.

The chain recombines TRBV25-1 with TRBJ2-7, with 10 bases aligning to TRBD2. The CDR3 spans 13 residues. V was pared by 6 bases and J by 7 bases, with 6 bases of the junction left unmatched. Germline values: CDR1 MGHDK, CDR2 SYGVNS. As DNA, the CDR3 is TGTGCCAGCAGACAAGCGGGAGGGCAGGAGCAGTACTTC. This translates into CASRQAGGQEQYF.

This clone came up once. CDR3 in amino acids: CASSSRGGSAVENTIYF. As DNA, the CDR3 is TGTGCCAGCAGCTCAAGGGGGGGGTCCGCGGTAGAAAACACCATATATTTT. V usage is TRBV7-8 and J usage is TRBJ1-3; perhaps TRBD1 as D (6 bases). Per the germline V gene, CDR1 is SGHVS and CDR2 is FQNEAQ. This CDR3 comprises 17 residues. V was trimmed by 4 bases and J by 6 bases, leaving 22 bases between them. The full variable domain, with the rest looked up from reference TRBV7-8 and TRBJ1-3, is GAGVSQSPRYKVAKRGQDVALRCDPISGHVSLFWYQQALGQGPEFLTYFQNEAQLDKSGLPSDRFFAERPEGSVSTLKIQRTQQEDSAVYLCASSSRGGSAVENTIYFGEGSWLTVV.

This clone occurred many times. The J gene is TRBJ2-7, the V gene TRBV7-9, with D possibly being TRBD1 or TRBD2 (5 bases each). Germline lookup yields CDR1 SEHNR and CDR2 FQNEAQ (reference sequence). Trimming removed 5 bases at V and 3 bases at J, with 11 bases between. CDR3 length equals 13 residues. The chain's CDR3 is CASSPGRYYEQYF. The CDR3 coding sequence is TGTGCCAGCAGCCCGGGACGGTACTACGAGCAGTACTTC. Complete variable domain (other parts from reference TRBV7-9 and TRBJ2-7): DTGVSQNPRHKITKRGQNVTFRCDPISEHNRLYWYRQTLGQGPEFLTYFQNEAQLEKSRLLSDRFSAERPKGSFSTLEIQRTEQGDSAMYLCASSPGRYYEQYFGPGTRLTVT.

Concerning this clone: The sample has other DNA sequences that encode this CDR3 too. This chain joins TRBV20-1 and TRBJ2-5; D unclear. From germline, CDR1 is DFQATT and CDR2 SNEGSKA (reference sequence). The CDR3 is 11 residues long. V lost 4 bases and J lost 1, with 4 bases in between. The CDR3 sequence: CSAISQETQYF. The CDR3 nucleotides are TGCAGTGCTATTAGCCAAGAGACCCAGTACTTC.

This clone was counted a few times. The chain joins TRBV21-1 to TRBJ2-1; TRBD1, the table's D call, was not compared with the DNA. TRBV21-1 is recorded as a pseudogene. CDR3 length equals 16 residues. The chain's CDR3 is CASTRDPGGFPNEQFF. The CDR3 DNA reads as TGTGCCAGCACCCGCGACCCAGGGGGCTTTCCCAATGAGCAGTTCTTC.

The chain recombines TRBV7-6 with TRBJ1-5; no clear D gene. Trimming removed 1 base at V and 0 bases at J, with 7 bases between. From germline, CDR1 is SGHVS and CDR2 FNYEAQ. The CDR3 has 15 amino acids. In DNA form, the CDR3 reads TGTGCCAGCAGCTTAGACGGCAGTAGCAATCAGCCCCAGCATTTT. This codes for CASSLDGSSNQPQHF.

V gene TRBV11-2 combines with J gene TRBJ2-5; D not certain. CDR1 and CDR2 (germline): SGHAT, FQNNGV. The CDR3 runs 11 residues. V shed 5 bases and J shed 3 bases, with 4 bases lying between them. The CDR3 DNA follows: TGTGCCAGCAGCCCTGAAGAGACCCAGTACTTC. It encodes CASSPEETQYF. The full variable domain, completed using reference TRBV11-2 and TRBJ2-5, is EAGVAQSPRYKIIEKRQSVAFWCNPISGHATLYWYQQILGQGPKLLIQFQNNGVVDDSQLPKDRFSAERLKGVDSTLKIQPAKLEDSAVYLCASSPEETQYFGPGTRLLVL.

The chain employs TRBV7-9 and TRBJ2-7; D call uncertain. CDR3 length: 12 amino acids. The germline V gene encodes CDR1 SEHNR and CDR2 FQNEAQ (reference sequence). The V and J ends lost 5 bases and 1 base respectively, with 6 bases between them. CDR3 coding DNA: TGTGCCAGCAGCCCCCTATCCTACGAGCAGTACTTC. Translation: CASSPLSYEQYF.